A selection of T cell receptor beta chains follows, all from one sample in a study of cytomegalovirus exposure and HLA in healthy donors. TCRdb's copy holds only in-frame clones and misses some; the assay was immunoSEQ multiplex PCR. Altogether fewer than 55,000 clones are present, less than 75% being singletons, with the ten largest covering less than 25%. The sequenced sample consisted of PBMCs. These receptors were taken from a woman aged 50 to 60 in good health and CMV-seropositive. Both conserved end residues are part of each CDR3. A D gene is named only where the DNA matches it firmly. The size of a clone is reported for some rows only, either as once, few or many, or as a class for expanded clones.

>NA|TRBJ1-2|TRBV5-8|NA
TGTGCCAGCAGCTTCTGGACTGTTGCCCTGGACTATGGCTACACCTTC
CASSFWTVALDYGYTF
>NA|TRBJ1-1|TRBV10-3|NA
TGTGCCATCAGTGAACTAGGTGCTATGGGGAACACTGAAGCTTTCTTT
CAISELGAMGNTEAFF
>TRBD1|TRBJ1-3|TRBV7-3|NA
TGTGCCAGCAGCTCCACAGGGGATTCTGGAAACACCATATATTTT
CASSSTGDSGNTIYF
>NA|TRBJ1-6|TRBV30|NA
TGTGCCGGGCGGGATAGGGGACCCCTCCACTTT
CAGRDRGPLHF
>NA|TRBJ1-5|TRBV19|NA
TGTGCCAGTAGCAGGGGCAATCAGCCCCAGCATTTT
CASSRGNQPQHF
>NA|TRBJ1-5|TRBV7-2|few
TGTGCCAGCAGCTTAGACTCCAATCAGCCCCAGCATTTT
CASSLDSNQPQHF
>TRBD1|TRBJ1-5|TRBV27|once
TGTGCCAGCAGTCCCAAATTCGGGACAGTCAATCAGCCCCAGCATTTT
CASSPKFGTVNQPQHF
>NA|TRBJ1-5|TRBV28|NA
TGTGCCAGCAGTTTAAGAGGTGAGGACAATCAGCCCCAGCATTTT
CASSLRGEDNQPQHF
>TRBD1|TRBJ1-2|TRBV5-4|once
TGTGCCAGCAGCTCGCAGACAGGGGTCAACTATGGCTACACCTTC
CASSSQTGVNYGYTF
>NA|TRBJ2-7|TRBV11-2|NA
TGTGCCAGCAGCCCTGTAAGCAGGACCTACGAGCAGTACTTC
CASSPVSRTYEQYF
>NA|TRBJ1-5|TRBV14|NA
TGTGCCAGCTCAGGACAGAACAATCAGCCCCAGCATTTT
CASSGQNNQPQHF
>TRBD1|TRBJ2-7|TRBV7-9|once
TGTGCCAGCAGCTTAGGGACAGGGGTAACCGAGCAGTACTTC
CASSLGTGVTEQYF
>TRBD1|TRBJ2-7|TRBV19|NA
TGTGCCAGTAGTATTGGACAGGGTGGCCACGAGCAGTACTTC
CASSIGQGGHEQYF
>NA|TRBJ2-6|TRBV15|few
TGTGCCACCAGCAGACCAGGGTGGACTGGGGCCAACGTCCTGACTTTC
CATSRPGWTGANVLTF
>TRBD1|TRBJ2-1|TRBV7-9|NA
TGTGCCAGCCGGGACAGCTCCTACAATGAGCAGTTCTTC
CASRDSSYNEQFF
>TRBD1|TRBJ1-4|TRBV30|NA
TGTGCCTGGAGTAGGGACAGGGCAAATGAAAAACTGTTTTTT
CAWSRDRANEKLFF
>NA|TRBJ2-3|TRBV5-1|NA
TGCGCCAGCAGCTTGAGAGTTCGGTCCCCAGATACGCAGTATTTT
CASSLRVRSPDTQYF
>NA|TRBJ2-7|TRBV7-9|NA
TGTGCCAGCAGCTCCGACGGGTACGAGCAGTACTTC
CASSSDGYEQYF
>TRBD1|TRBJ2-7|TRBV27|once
TGTGCCAGCACCCGGTCGGGACAGGGGGCCCCGTCTTACTACGAGCAGTACTTC
CASTRSGQGAPSYYEQYF
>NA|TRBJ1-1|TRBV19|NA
TGTGCCAGTACCAACTTTCGGAACACTGAAGCTTTCTTT
CASTNFRNTEAFF